This T cell receptor (beta chain) stems from a study of T cells in Graves' hyperthyroidism and ophthalmopathy. Disease duration under 2 months; hyperthyroidism patients were aged 18 to 65. PBMCs were derived from around 10 ml fresh peripheral blood. RNA transcripts yielded amplified TCR beta CDR3 regions. HTBI primers were employed in a first-round RT-PCR of the TCR CDR3. TCRdb re-analysed the multiplex PCR reads in MiXCR, keeping a single row per CDR3 protein. The data hold about 740,000 distinct CDR3 sequences, with roughly 15% observed a single time. With V trimmed by 5 bases and J by 2 bases, 2 bases remained unmatched. The CDR3 totals 15 residues. Germline V gene sequence: CDR1 SGHTA, CDR2 FQGNSA. This clonotype has ten or more counts.

V is TRBV7-2 and J is TRBJ2-5; 13 bases are shared with TRBD2. The sequence derives from a woman in her late teens or twenties with Graves' hyperthyroidism. Sequenced input: blood. The CDR3 sequence: CASSELAGGQETQYF. The CDR3 DNA sequence: TGTGCCAGCAGCGAACTAGCGGGGGGGCAAGAGACCCAGTACTTC.